This T cell receptor beta chain was sequenced during a study of cytotoxic CD8 clonotypes in ibrutinib-treated CLL. Sequencing used immunoSEQ multiplex PCR; TCRdb keeps in-frame clones, though not all of them. The sample lists roughly 220,000 clones, roughly 73% occurring once. Of note for this clone: Its antigen remains unidentified.

Points from the study as a whole: Rare overall, public clonotypes shrank or held steady under therapy. Clonality rose at ibrutinib response, held steady in sustained remission, and fell toward baseline at progression. Sampling times (in sustained-remission versus progressing patients) were not the same.

There are 15 residues in the CDR3. Germline CDR1 reads SGHTS; CDR2 reads YDEGEE. With 4 bases removed from V and 3 bases from J, the gap between germline ends came to 13 bases. V and J are TRBV5-8 and TRBJ1-4; perhaps TRBD1 as D (5 bases). The origin of this receptor is a human donor with chronic lymphocytic leukemia. The sample consisted of PBMCs, taken after 12 months of ibrutinib treatment. CDR3 amino acids: CASSILGEANEKLFF. CDR3 DNA sequence: TGTGCCAGCAGCATACTAGGGGAGGCTAATGAAAAACTGTTTTTT.